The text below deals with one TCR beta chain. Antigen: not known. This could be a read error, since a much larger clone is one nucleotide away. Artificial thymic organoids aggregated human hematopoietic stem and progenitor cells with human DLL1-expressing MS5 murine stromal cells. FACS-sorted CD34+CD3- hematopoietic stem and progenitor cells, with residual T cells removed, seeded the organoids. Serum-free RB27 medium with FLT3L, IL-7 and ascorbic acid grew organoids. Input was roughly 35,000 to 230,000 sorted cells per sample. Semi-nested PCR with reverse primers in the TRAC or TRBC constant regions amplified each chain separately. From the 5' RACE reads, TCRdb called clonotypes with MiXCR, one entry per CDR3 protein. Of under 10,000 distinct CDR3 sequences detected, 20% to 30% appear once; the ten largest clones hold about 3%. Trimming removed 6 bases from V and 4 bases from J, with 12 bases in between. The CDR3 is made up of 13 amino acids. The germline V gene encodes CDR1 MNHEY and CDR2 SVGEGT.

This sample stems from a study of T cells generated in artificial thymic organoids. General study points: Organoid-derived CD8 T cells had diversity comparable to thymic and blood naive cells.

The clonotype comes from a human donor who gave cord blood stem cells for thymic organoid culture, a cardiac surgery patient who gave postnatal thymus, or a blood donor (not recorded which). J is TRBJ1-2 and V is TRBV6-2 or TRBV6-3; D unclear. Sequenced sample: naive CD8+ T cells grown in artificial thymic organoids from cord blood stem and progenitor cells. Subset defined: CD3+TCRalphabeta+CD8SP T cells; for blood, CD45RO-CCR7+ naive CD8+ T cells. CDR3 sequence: CASREVHPYGYTF. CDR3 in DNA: TGTGCCAGCAGAGAGGTTCATCCCTATGGCTACACCTTC.